Listed below are T cell receptor beta chains from one sample, sequenced in a study of persistence of HIV-infected CD4 T cells. Sequencing was performed with immunoSEQ multiplex PCR; in TCRdb, only in-frame clones are kept and a portion is missing. In the table there are more than 30,000 clones, 82% of which are singletons. Antigens for these TCRs are unknown. Sample: CD4+ T cells sorted from PBMCs after approximately 20-hour stimulation, taken from a patient who received antiretroviral therapy. The receptors come from an adult woman with HIV who was CMV-seropositive. Each CDR3 is given with its conserved first and last residue. Fields, in order: V gene, D gene, J gene, clone size, CDR3 length, CDR3 protein, CDR3 DNA. The D gene is left open where the match is weak. The size entry is marked missing in some rows and otherwise reads once, few, many or a size class.

V: TRBV7-2
D: -
J: TRBJ1-1
size: -
length: 15
CDR3: CASSQGSGRGTEAFF
DNA: TGTGCCAGCAGCCAGGGATCGGGGCGCGGGACTGAAGCTTTCTTT

V: TRBV21-1
D: -
J: TRBJ2-7
size: -
length: 14
CDR3: CASSTCGGSYEQYF
DNA: TGTGCCAGCAGCACCTGCGGGGGTTCCTACGAGCAGTACTTC

V: TRBV7-9
D: -
J: TRBJ2-7
size: -
length: 16
CDR3: CASSPQGGGVNYEQYF
DNA: TGTGCCAGCAGCCCCCAGGGGGGCGGGGTCAACTACGAGCAGTACTTC

V: TRBV28
D: TRBD1
J: TRBJ1-1
size: -
length: 18
CDR3: CASILPLTGGRGYTEAFF
DNA: TGTGCCAGCATCCTCCCCCTAACAGGGGGCCGGGGGTACACTGAAGCTTTCTTT

V: TRBV5-1
D: -
J: TRBJ2-1
size: -
length: 13
CDR3: CASSLKPGGEQFF
DNA: TGCGCCAGCAGCTTGAAGCCCGGGGGTGAGCAGTTCTTC

V: TRBV9
D: TRBD2
J: TRBJ2-3
size: -
length: 14
CDR3: CASSGGGFTDTQYF
DNA: TGTGCCAGCAGCGGGGGAGGGTTCACAGATACGCAGTATTTT

V: TRBV6-5
D: -
J: TRBJ2-3
size: once
length: 15
CDR3: CASSYSPSGTDTQYF
DNA: TGTGCCAGCAGTTACTCACCCAGCGGCACAGATACGCAGTATTTT

V: TRBV23-1
D: TRBD2
J: TRBJ2-3
size: few
length: 14
CDR3: CASSQGGDTDTQYF
DNA: TGCGCCAGCAGTCAGGGGGGGGACACAGATACGCAGTATTTT

V: TRBV4-3
D: TRBD1
J: TRBJ2-3
size: few
length: 16
CDR3: CASSQGGGQGTDTQYF
DNA: TGCGCCAGCAGCCAAGGAGGCGGACAGGGCACAGATACGCAGTATTTT

V: TRBV5-5
D: -
J: TRBJ2-6
size: -
length: 16
CDR3: CASSLDLASGANVLTF
DNA: TGTGCCAGCAGCTTGGATTTGGCCTCTGGGGCCAACGTCCTGACTTTC